This is a list of T cell receptor beta chains from one sample in a study of shared clonotypes between healthy human individuals. Here immunoSEQ multiplex PCR was the method, and the copy in TCRdb shows in-frame clones only, minus some. The top ten clones hold 0.39% of a sample with approximately 2.1 million clones, more than 85% of them seen once. The source material was naive CD4+ T cells from PBMCs. These receptors were collected from a man between 18 and 29 years old in good health. Some clones in this sample may be carry-over from other donors' samples. Each CDR3 is given with its conserved first and last residue. D genes are given only for firm matches. Size is omitted from some rows. Given values are once, few, many or a class for expanded clones.

J	length	size	D	V	CDR3	DNA
TRBJ1-5	13	NA	NA	TRBV28	CASRSASNQPQHF	TGTGCCAGCAGATCAGCTAGCAATCAGCCCCAGCATTTT
TRBJ2-3	16	NA	TRBD1	TRBV5-1	CASNPGTGGVVDTQYF	TGCGCCAGCAACCCCGGGACAGGAGGAGTGGTAGATACGCAGTATTTT
TRBJ2-2	14	NA	NA	TRBV9	CASSSSPNTGELFF	TGTGCCAGCAGCTCCTCTCCAAACACCGGGGAGCTGTTTTTT
TRBJ1-4	16	NA	NA	TRBV5-1	CASSLGSAAFDEKLFF	TGCGCCAGCAGCTTGGGTTCGGCAGCGTTTGATGAAAAACTGTTTTTT
TRBJ2-3	14	NA	NA	TRBV29-1	CSVDDSLSTDTQYF	TGCAGCGTTGACGACAGCTTGAGCACAGATACGCAGTATTTT
TRBJ2-4	15	NA	NA	TRBV15	CATSSRTENKTIQYF	TGTGCCACCAGTTCCCGGACAGAGAACAAAACCATTCAGTACTTC
TRBJ2-7	14	once	NA	TRBV14	CASSRELASYEQYF	TGTGCCAGCAGCAGGGAGTTAGCCTCCTACGAGCAGTACTTC
TRBJ1-4	14	once	NA	TRBV5-1	CASSSSGANEKLFF	TGCGCCAGCAGCTCCTCAGGGGCTAATGAAAAACTGTTTTTT
TRBJ1-2	15	NA	NA	TRBV6-1	CASRGGVLDWYGYTF	TGTGCCAGCAGGGGGGGGGTTCTAGACTGGTATGGCTACACCTTC
TRBJ2-7	14	NA	TRBD2	TRBV7-9	CASSPSGSGYEQYF	TGTGCCAGCAGCCCCAGCGGGAGTGGCTACGAGCAGTACTTC
TRBJ1-2	15	NA	NA	TRBV7-8	CASSLASQGNYGYTF	TGTGCCAGCAGCTTAGCTTCCCAGGGAAACTATGGCTACACCTTC
TRBJ2-1	14	NA	TRBD2	TRBV4-3	CASSQTGREGGRFF	TGCGCCAGCAGCCAAACGGGGCGGGAGGGCGGTAGGTTCTTC
TRBJ1-4	14	NA	NA	TRBV28	CASTIGGTNEKLFF	TGTGCCAGCACCATTGGGGGAACTAATGAAAAACTGTTTTTT
TRBJ2-4	13	NA	NA	TRBV5-4	CASSLDREDIQYF	TGTGCCAGCAGCTTGGACAGGGAGGACATTCAGTACTTC
TRBJ1-5	14	NA	NA	TRBV4-1	CASSQEEVLQPQHF	TGCGCCAGCAGCCAAGAGGAGGTTCTTCAGCCCCAGCATTTT
TRBJ1-1	15	NA	NA	TRBV2	CASSEDSALVSEAFF	TGTGCCAGCAGTGAAGATTCTGCCCTTGTCTCTGAAGCTTTCTTT
TRBJ1-5	16	NA	NA	TRBV21-1	CASSKVRGHSNQPQHF	TGTGCCAGCAGCAAAGTCAGGGGGCATAGCAATCAGCCCCAGCATTTT
TRBJ2-1	12	NA	NA	TRBV5-6	CASSLIYNEQFF	TGTGCCAGCAGCTTGATCTACAATGAGCAGTTCTTC
TRBJ2-2	13	NA	NA	TRBV7-2	CASSYIFVGELFF	TGTGCCAGCAGCTACATATTCGTCGGGGAGCTGTTTTTT
TRBJ2-1	16	NA	TRBD1	TRBV11-2	CASSFVWTGGYNEQFF	TGTGCCAGCAGCTTCGTCTGGACAGGGGGGTACAATGAGCAGTTCTTC
TRBJ1-3	15	NA	TRBD1	TRBV19	CASTSTGDSGNTIYF	TGTGCCAGTACGTCTACAGGGGATTCTGGAAACACCATATATTTT
TRBJ1-5	14	once	TRBD1	TRBV27	CASSSNRGGQPQHF	TGTGCCAGCAGTTCGAACAGGGGTGGCCAGCCCCAGCATTTT
TRBJ2-1	15	NA	NA	TRBV28	CASILGTQRGNEQFF	TGTGCCAGCATTCTGGGGACTCAAAGAGGCAATGAGCAGTTCTTC
TRBJ2-3	13	NA	NA	TRBV5-1	CASSFVEADTQYF	TGCGCCAGCAGCTTTGTAGAGGCAGATACGCAGTATTTT
TRBJ1-3	16	NA	TRBD1	TRBV28	CASLSGGMSSGNTIYF	TGTGCCAGCCTCTCAGGGGGGATGAGCTCTGGAAACACCATATATTTT
TRBJ2-7	15	NA	NA	TRBV6-6	CASSRTVGTPYEQYF	TGTGCCAGCTCCCGAACGGTGGGGACACCCTACGAGCAGTACTTC
TRBJ2-3	21	NA	TRBD2	TRBV6-1	CASSEGPGQRFAGGPADTQYF	TGTGCCAGCAGTGAAGGTCCGGGACAGAGGTTTGCGGGAGGGCCAGCAGATACGCAGTATTTT
TRBJ2-5	16	once	NA	TRBV11-1	CASSSRGTSGSETQYF	TGTGCCAGCAGCTCCCGAGGGACCTCAGGTTCCGAGACCCAGTACTTC
TRBJ2-7	14	NA	TRBD2	TRBV4-3	CASSQELAVYEQYF	TGCGCCAGCAGCCAAGAACTAGCGGTTTACGAGCAGTACTTC
TRBJ2-7	14	NA	TRBD1	TRBV5-1	CASREGTGKYEQYF	TGCGCCAGCAGGGAAGGGACAGGGAAGTACGAGCAGTACTTC
TRBJ2-2	12	NA	NA	TRBV11-3	CASSSVTGELFF	TGTGCCAGCTCTAGTGTTACCGGGGAGCTGTTTTTT
TRBJ1-2	15	NA	TRBD1	TRBV28	CASSPRQGKLGGYTF	TGTGCCAGCAGTCCCCGACAGGGCAAATTGGGTGGCTACACCTTC
TRBJ2-5	14	NA	TRBD1	TRBV29-1	CSADRGIDQETQYF	TGCAGCGCTGACAGGGGAATCGATCAAGAGACCCAGTACTTC
TRBJ1-6	15	once	TRBD1	TRBV28	CASSLVARQGLSLHF	TGTGCCAGCAGTTTAGTGGCCCGACAGGGCTTATCCCTCCACTTT
TRBJ1-2	13	NA	TRBD1	TRBV30	CAWSDRGRGGYTF	TGTGCCTGGAGTGACAGGGGGCGGGGTGGCTACACCTTC
TRBJ2-7	18	NA	TRBD2	TRBV28	CASSLWTSGRSLSYEQYF	TGTGCCAGCAGTTTATGGACTAGCGGGAGGTCTCTCTCCTACGAGCAGTACTTC
TRBJ1-1	13	NA	NA	TRBV11-2	CASNHRGGTEAFF	TGTGCCAGCAACCATAGGGGAGGCACTGAAGCTTTCTTT
TRBJ2-7	12	NA	TRBD2	TRBV29-1	CSVKGLAFEQYF	TGCAGCGTAAAGGGACTAGCGTTCGAGCAGTACTTC
TRBJ1-3	16	NA	TRBD1	TRBV28	CASSSPPTGDGNTIYF	TGTGCCAGCAGTTCTCCCCCGACAGGGGACGGAAACACCATATATTTT
TRBJ2-2	16	NA	TRBD2	TRBV4-3	CASSSQGTSRAGELFF	TGCGCCAGCAGCTCACAAGGGACTAGTCGGGCCGGGGAGCTGTTTTTT
TRBJ1-1	14	once	NA	TRBV2	CASNGLPVGTEAFF	TGTGCCAGCAACGGCCTCCCGGTGGGCACTGAAGCTTTCTTT
TRBJ2-7	13	NA	NA	TRBV5-4	CASSNRAQLGQYF	TGTGCCAGCAGCAACCGGGCCCAACTAGGGCAGTACTTC
TRBJ1-1	12	NA	NA	TRBV28	CASSSWNLEAFF	TGTGCCAGCAGTTCCTGGAACCTTGAAGCTTTCTTT
TRBJ1-4	17	NA	NA	TRBV11-2	CASSFSDPWGRYEKLFF	TGTGCCAGCAGCTTCTCGGACCCCTGGGGCCGTTATGAAAAACTGTTTTTT
TRBJ2-1	13	once	NA	TRBV5-1	CASSLDPSSEQFF	TGCGCCAGCAGCTTGGACCCTTCTTCTGAGCAGTTCTTC
TRBJ2-7	14	NA	NA	TRBV5-6	CASSLVRSSYEQYF	TGTGCCAGCAGCTTGGTCCGGAGCTCCTACGAGCAGTACTTC